One sample yielded the 25 T cell receptor beta chains listed below, sequenced in a study of CD8 T cells in Susac syndrome (dated by TCRdb to between 2019 and 2020). Library creation used the immunoSEQ multiplex PCR assay. RNA was extracted using the RNeasy kit, and roughly 0.5 to 1 microgram was reverse transcribed with random hexamers. The raw public data were reprocessed by TCRdb itself: fastp quality trimming at Q25, MiXCR clonotype calling, in-frame beta chains only. Rows with a matching CDR3 protein are joined into one entry that keeps the most common DNA and genes. The sample table records some 110,000 distinct CDR3 sequences; roughly 95% of these occur just once. The biggest ten clones account for 0.41% of the sample. The specimen was CD8+ T cells from PBMCs. These receptor sequences come from a human donor with Susac syndrome.

The genes are TRBV20-1 and TRBJ2-3; no definite D call. The length of the CDR3 is 17 residues. Trimming took 0 bases from V and 1 from J, leaving 17 bases between them. Germline CDR1 is DFQATT and CDR2 is SNEGSKA (reference sequence). CDR3 nucleotides: TGCAGTGCTAGAGACCAAAGACGCCTCGCAGGCACAGATACGCAGTATTTT. This sequence encodes CSARDQRRLAGTDTQYF.

CDR3 sequence reads: CASSSSSVAFF. CDR3 bases: TGTGCCAGCAGTTCTTCCTCTGTGGCTTTCTTT. The chain recombines TRBV27 with TRBJ1-1; D remains unclear. Trimming removed 4 bases from V and 11 bases from J, with 11 bases in between. CDR3 length equals 11 residues. Germline CDR1 MNHEY, CDR2 SMNVEV (reference sequence).

Here the CDR3 reads CSASTRDISYEQYF. CDR3 nucleotides: TGCAGTGCTAGTACCCGAGATATCTCCTACGAGCAGTACTTC. V gene TRBV20-1 combines with J gene TRBJ2-7, with D unclear. Trimming cost V 3 bases and J 0 bases, with 12 bases left between them. The CDR3 is made up of 14 amino acids. Germline assignment: CDR1 DFQATT and CDR2 SNEGSKA (reference sequence).

The chain uses TRBV7-8 and TRBJ1-5; D not certain. CDR1 is SGHVS, CDR2 FQNEAQ, per germline. V was cut by 5 bases and J by 6 bases, with 17 bases left in between. The CDR3 totals 15 residues. The CDR3 region has the DNA TGTGCCAGCAGCCTAGAAACGGGCCTTGCTCAGCCCCAGCATTTT. Translation gives CASSLETGLAQPQHF.

The chain links TRBV7-9 to TRBJ2-7; D may be TRBD1 (6 bases). Germline CDR1 is SEHNR and CDR2 is FQNEAQ (reference sequence). The length of the CDR3 is 13 residues. Trimming took off 5 bases at V and 3 bases at J, with 11 bases between the two ends. DNA of the CDR3: TGTGCCAGCAGCCACAGGGTCGACTACGAGCAGTACTTC. Amino acid sequence: CASSHRVDYEQYF.

The chain employs TRBV9 and TRBJ1-1; a weak D match, TRBD1 (5 bases). CDR1 is SGDLS, CDR2 YYNGEE, per germline. The CDR3 totals 14 residues. V shed 0 bases and J shed 1 base, with 7 bases lying between them. The CDR3 reads CASSVGRANTEAFF. The DNA of the CDR3 is TGTGCCAGCAGCGTAGGCAGGGCGAACACTGAAGCTTTCTTT.

The CDR3 nucleotides read TGCGCCAGCAGCCAAGAGCGGGGGTTAACCTACAATGAGCAGTTCTTC. It is translated as CASSQERGLTYNEQFF. This sequence joins TRBV4-3 and TRBJ2-1, with 7 bases aligning to TRBD2. The CDR3 runs 16 residues. Trimming at V came to 0 bases and at J to 2 bases, leaving 4 bases not matched to a gene. CDR1 is LGHNA and CDR2 is YSLEER in the germline V gene.

This clonotype was picked up a small number of times. CDR3 bases: TGTGCCAGCAGTCAACAGGGACCCAATGAGCAGTTCTTC. Encoded protein: CASSQQGPNEQFF. This chain uses TRBV6-1 with TRBJ2-1, with D possibly TRBD1 on 6 matching bases. The CDR3 is 13 amino acids. The V end lost 5 bases, the J end lost 6 bases, and 11 bases lay between the germline ends. Per germline, CDR1 MNHNS and CDR2 SASEGT.

This clonotype was seen once. The J gene is TRBJ2-5, the V gene TRBV2; D perhaps matches TRBD1 (5 bases). The V end was cut by 8 bases, the J end by 5 bases, with 12 bases between. In germline, CDR1 is SNHLY, CDR2 FYNNEI. This CDR3 region has 12 residues. CDR3 DNA: TGTGCCAGCCAAGGGGAATTGGAGACCCAGTACTTC. Translated: CASQGELETQYF.

V is TRBV20-1 and J is TRBJ2-2, with a possible D match to TRBD1 (5 bases). Between the trimmed V and J ends, which lost 6 bases and 9 bases, there was a span of 14 bases. CDR1 and CDR2 from the germline V gene are DFQATT and SNEGSKA (reference sequence). This CDR3 spans 12 amino acids. Here the CDR3 reads CSARGERRELFF. CDR3 DNA sequence: TGCAGTGCAAGGGGCGAACGCAGGGAGCTGTTTTTT.

V gene TRBV4-1 combines with J gene TRBJ2-5; D call uncertain. The V end lost 3 bases, the J end lost 1 base, and 18 bases lay between the germline ends. This CDR3 has 17 residues. Germline CDR1 and CDR2: MGHRA and YSYEKL. The CDR3 DNA reads TGCGCCAGCAGCCAGCCCTCGACCGGTCCCTTCCAAGAGACCCAGTACTTC. It codes for CASSQPSTGPFQETQYF.

The chain recombines TRBV25-1 with TRBJ2-2, with D unresolved. Germline CDR1 reads MGHDK; CDR2 reads SYGVNS. The V end was cut by 5 bases, the J end by 5 bases, with 3 bases between. The CDR3 has 11 amino acids. The CDR3 spells CASSQTGELFF. The CDR3 DNA is TGTGCCAGCAGTCAAACCGGGGAGCTGTTTTTT.

V is TRBV6-2 or TRBV6-3 and J is TRBJ2-2; 7 bases agree with TRBD2. Germline CDR1 and CDR2: MNHEY and SVGEGT. Trimming cost V 4 bases and J 4 bases; bases outside gene matches: 12. CDR3 length equals 17 residues. CDR3 DNA sequence: TGTGCCAGCAGTTTCGGGACTAAGATCGCACCCACCGGGGAGCTGTTTTTT. It encodes CASSFGTKIAPTGELFF.

The rearrangement joins TRBV13 to TRBJ2-5; tentatively, D is TRBD1 or TRBD2 (5 bases each). The V gene's germline CDR1 is PRHDT and CDR2 FYEKMQ (reference sequence). Trimming took off 5 bases at V and 7 bases at J, with 17 bases between the two ends. The CDR3 spans 14 residues. This chain's CDR3 is CASSPEGTPGTQYF. The CDR3 DNA reads TGTGCCAGCAGCCCCGAGGGGACCCCCGGGACCCAGTACTTC.

The rearrangement joins TRBV29-1 to TRBJ2-5; 9 bases match TRBD2. Germline loops: CDR1 SQVTM, CDR2 ANQGSEA. This CDR3 is built from 16 residues. The trim removed 1 base at V and 5 bases at J, leaving 11 bases unmatched. The CDR3 DNA is TGCAGCGTTGAAGGAAGGTCTAGCGGGGTTGGCGAGACCCAGTACTTC. Amino acids: CSVEGRSSGVGETQYF.

The chain employs TRBV19 and TRBJ2-7; a weak D match, TRBD1 (6 bases). The germline CDR1 and CDR2 sequences are LNHDA and SQIVND (reference sequence). Trimming shortened V by 11 bases and J by 5 bases, and 25 bases separated the two germline ends. This CDR3 region has 15 residues. CDR3 loop: CAPPLVAEGVNEQYF. The CDR3 DNA follows: TGTGCCCCGCCCCTGGTTGCCGAGGGGGTCAACGAGCAGTACTTC. Combining the CDR3 with reference TRBV19 and TRBJ2-7 gives the whole variable domain DGGITQSPKYLFRKEGQNVTLSCEQNLNHDAMYWYRQDPGQGLRLIYYSQIVNDFQKGDIAEGYSVSREKKESFPLTVTSAQKNPTAFYLCAPPLVAEGVNEQYFGPGTRLTVT.

The chain has TRBV5-4 and TRBJ2-1; 7 positions match TRBD2. The CDR3 loop spans 13 amino acids. J was trimmed by 8 bases and V by 4 bases; bases with no gene match: 6. Germline lookup yields CDR1 SGHNT and CDR2 YYREEE (reference sequence). In DNA, the CDR3 is TGTGCCAGCAGCCTGACAACTAGCGATGAGCAGTTCTTC. The encoded protein is CASSLTTSDEQFF.

On this clonotype: A junction boundary mismatches the germline segment, possibly from a read error. The chain recombines TRBV20-1 with TRBJ1-1; no reliable D call. The germline V gene encodes CDR1 DFQATT and CDR2 SNEGSKA (reference sequence). The CDR3 loop spans 13 amino acids. The CDR3 DNA follows: TGCAGTGTTAGAATCGGCCAGAACACTGAAGCTTTCTTT. Translated, it gives CSVRIGQNTEAFF.

V gene TRBV9 combines with J gene TRBJ1-3; D not certain. CDR1 SGDLS and CDR2 YYNGEE come from the germline V gene. The CDR3 is 14 residues long. With 2 bases removed from V and 6 bases from J, the gap between germline ends came to 12 bases. The CDR3 DNA follows: TGTGCCAGCAGCGTCCGGGAGGGCGAAAACACCATATATTTT. Its translation: CASSVREGENTIYF.

This clonotype has just one count. The chain combines TRBV7-9 with TRBJ2-7; perhaps TRBD1 as D (6 bases). CDR3 length equals 12 residues. Trimming removed 5 bases at V and 4 bases at J, with 9 bases between. The germline V gene has CDR1 SEHNR and CDR2 FQNEAQ (reference sequence). CDR3 region: CASSPGQYEQYF. Written as DNA, the CDR3 is TGTGCCAGCAGCCCTGGACAGTACGAGCAGTACTTC.

About this clonotype itself: A read error may account for a junction end that differs from germline. The rearrangement uses TRBV20-1 and TRBJ2-3; perhaps D is TRBD1 or TRBD2 (5 bases each). The CDR3 runs 11 residues. Germline V gene lookup returns CDR1 DFQATT and CDR2 SNEGSKA (reference sequence). CDR3 amino acids: CSWGWGDTQYF. CDR3 nucleotide sequence: TGTTCTTGGGGGTGGGGAGATACGCAGTATTTT.

The chain combines TRBV5-4 with TRBJ2-3, with TRBD1 matching over 10 bases. Germline trimming cut 4 bases from V and 1 base from J; bases unmatched to any gene: 6. Germline assignment: CDR1 SGHNT and CDR2 YYREEE (reference sequence). The CDR3 is 16 amino acids. The CDR3 spells CASSPDGTGGTDTQYF. DNA for the CDR3: TGTGCCAGCAGCCCGGACGGGACAGGGGGCACAGATACGCAGTATTTT.

This chain uses TRBV5-6 with TRBJ2-1; D perhaps matches TRBD1 (6 bases). V shed 4 bases and J shed 6 bases, with 17 bases lying between them. Germline V gene sequence: CDR1 SGHDT, CDR2 YYEEEE. There are 15 residues in the CDR3. The DNA for the CDR3 is TGTGCCAGCAGCGGGGATACAGGGTCGATCAATGAGCAGTTCTTC. It specifies CASSGDTGSINEQFF.

This chain uses TRBV6-5 with TRBJ2-7; the D gene could be TRBD1 or TRBD2 (5 bases each). Germline assignment: CDR1 MNHEY and CDR2 SVGAGI. Trimming left V 4 bases short and J 3 bases short, with 10 bases between. The CDR3 has 13 residues. CDR3 residues: CASSSRGLYEQYF. The CDR3 region has the DNA TGTGCCAGCAGTTCCCGGGGCCTCTACGAGCAGTACTTC.

The chain has TRBV5-6 and TRBJ1-1; D may be TRBD1 (5 bases). The CDR3 contains 13 residues. Trimming left V 3 bases short and J 6 bases short, with 12 bases between. The germline gives CDR1 SGHDT, CDR2 YYEEEE. CDR3 sequence reads: CASSYGAKAEAFF. For the CDR3, the DNA is TGTGCCAGCAGCTATGGGGCAAAGGCTGAAGCTTTCTTT.